Listed below are T cell receptor beta chains from one sample, sequenced in a study of beta chain features in type 1 diabetes. Using immunoSEQ multiplex PCR, the repertoire was profiled, and TCRdb retains in-frame clones only, with some absent. Here the sample spans about 160,000 clones, 63% being singletons. The sequencing sample was made of naive CD4+ T cells from blood. All receptors derive from a man under 40 with type 1 diabetes. The CDR3 runs from the conserved cysteine through the conserved F or W. Fields, in order: V gene, D gene, J gene, clone size, CDR3 DNA, CDR3 protein. The D gene is left open where the match is weak. Rows may omit the clone size; those that give it use once, few, many or a size class.

V gene: TRBV23-1
D gene: .
J gene: TRBJ2-1
clone size: .
CDR3 DNA: TGCGCCAGCAGTCAATCGCTCGGTCAGCCCTACAATGAGCAGTTCTTC
CDR3 protein: CASSQSLGQPYNEQFF

V gene: TRBV7-2
D gene: .
J gene: TRBJ2-7
clone size: .
CDR3 DNA: TGTGCCAGTACCGGGACCGTCTACGAGCAGTACTTC
CDR3 protein: CASTGTVYEQYF

V gene: TRBV5-1
D gene: .
J gene: TRBJ2-7
clone size: .
CDR3 DNA: TGCGCCAGCAGGAGTTCCGGCCTATCGCCTACGGAGCAGTACTTC
CDR3 protein: CASRSSGLSPTEQYF

V gene: TRBV30
D gene: .
J gene: TRBJ2-7
clone size: few
CDR3 DNA: TGTGCCGCAGAGCAGGTAGCCGGGAACGAGCAGTACTTC
CDR3 protein: CAAEQVAGNEQYF

V gene: TRBV25-1
D gene: TRBD2
J gene: TRBJ2-7
clone size: few
CDR3 DNA: TGTGCCAGCAGTGCCCGACTAGCGCTCTACGAGCAGTACTTC
CDR3 protein: CASSARLALYEQYF

V gene: TRBV7-2
D gene: .
J gene: TRBJ2-3
clone size: .
CDR3 DNA: TGTGCCAGCAGGCCGACTACTGCCACAGATACGCAGTATTTT
CDR3 protein: CASRPTTATDTQYF

V gene: TRBV2
D gene: TRBD1
J gene: TRBJ2-3
clone size: .
CDR3 DNA: TGTGCCAGCAGGACAGGGTGGGTGACAGATACGCAGTATTTT
CDR3 protein: CASRTGWVTDTQYF

V gene: TRBV5-1
D gene: TRBD1
J gene: TRBJ2-5
clone size: .
CDR3 DNA: TGCGCCAGCAGCTTACCCCGGGCAGGGGGTTACCAAGAGACCCAGTACTTC
CDR3 protein: CASSLPRAGGYQETQYF

V gene: TRBV2
D gene: .
J gene: TRBJ2-6
clone size: .
CDR3 DNA: TGTGCCAGCAGGGAACTGAGTCGCTCTGGGGCCAACGTCCTGACTTTC
CDR3 protein: CASRELSRSGANVLTF

V gene: TRBV7-9
D gene: .
J gene: TRBJ2-1
clone size: .
CDR3 DNA: TGTGCCAGCAGCATATTGGGAGGTTACAATGAGCAGTTCTTC
CDR3 protein: CASSILGGYNEQFF

V gene: TRBV9
D gene: .
J gene: TRBJ2-5
clone size: few
CDR3 DNA: TGTGCCAGCAGCCCCTTGGGAAACCAAGAGACCCAGTACTTC
CDR3 protein: CASSPLGNQETQYF

V gene: TRBV30
D gene: TRBD1
J gene: TRBJ1-1
clone size: .
CDR3 DNA: TGTGCCTGGAGCACAGGGGGGAACACTGAAGCTTTCTTT
CDR3 protein: CAWSTGGNTEAFF

V gene: TRBV11-2
D gene: TRBD1
J gene: TRBJ1-1
clone size: few
CDR3 DNA: TGTGCCAGCAGCTTACCTCGGGACAGGGGACCCACTGAAGCTTTCTTT
CDR3 protein: CASSLPRDRGPTEAFF

V gene: TRBV9
D gene: TRBD2
J gene: TRBJ2-1
clone size: .
CDR3 DNA: TGTGCCAGCAGCCCCGGGACTAGCGGGGGGCACTACAATGAGCAGTTCTTC
CDR3 protein: CASSPGTSGGHYNEQFF

V gene: TRBV30
D gene: .
J gene: TRBJ1-3
clone size: .
CDR3 DNA: TGTGCCGGGGTGTTAGGAAACACCATATATTTT
CDR3 protein: CAGVLGNTIYF

V gene: TRBV7-9
D gene: TRBD1
J gene: TRBJ2-7
clone size: .
CDR3 DNA: TGTGCCAGCAGCCACCGTGCGGGACAGGTCCACTACGAGCAGTACTTC
CDR3 protein: CASSHRAGQVHYEQYF

V gene: TRBV2
D gene: TRBD2
J gene: TRBJ2-5
clone size: once
CDR3 DNA: TGCGTTAGCGGGAAAGAGACCCAGTACTTC
CDR3 protein: CVSGKETQYF

V gene: TRBV29-1
D gene: .
J gene: TRBJ1-3
clone size: .
CDR3 DNA: TGCAGCGTTGGGGGGCTCGGAAACACCATATATTTT
CDR3 protein: CSVGGLGNTIYF

V gene: TRBV30
D gene: TRBD1
J gene: TRBJ2-1
clone size: few
CDR3 DNA: TGTGCCTGGAGTCGGACAGGGGGCCTTAGCAATGAGCAGTTCTTC
CDR3 protein: CAWSRTGGLSNEQFF

V gene: TRBV9
D gene: .
J gene: TRBJ2-5
clone size: once
CDR3 DNA: TGTGCCAGCAGCCCGCTGACTGGAATACAAGAGACCCAGTACTTC
CDR3 protein: CASSPLTGIQETQYF

V gene: TRBV28
D gene: .
J gene: TRBJ2-5
clone size: few
CDR3 DNA: TGTGCCAGCAGACTTGGGAATCAGGGGGAGACCCAGTACTTC
CDR3 protein: CASRLGNQGETQYF

V gene: TRBV4-3
D gene: .
J gene: TRBJ2-6
clone size: once
CDR3 DNA: TGCGCCAGCAGCCAGGGACAATCTGGGGCCAACGTCCTGACTTTC
CDR3 protein: CASSQGQSGANVLTF

V gene: TRBV28
D gene: .
J gene: TRBJ1-5
clone size: few
CDR3 DNA: TGTGCCAGCCAGAACAATCAGCCCCAGCATTTT
CDR3 protein: CASQNNQPQHF

V gene: TRBV4-3
D gene: .
J gene: TRBJ2-5
clone size: .
CDR3 DNA: TGCGCCAGCAGCCAAGTTCAGGGCTTGGACGCAGAGACCCAGTACTTC
CDR3 protein: CASSQVQGLDAETQYF

V gene: TRBV25-1
D gene: .
J gene: TRBJ2-5
clone size: .
CDR3 DNA: TGTGCCAGCAGTGAATCCTACAGTAGGCAAGAGACCCAGTACTTC
CDR3 protein: CASSESYSRQETQYF

V gene: TRBV30
D gene: .
J gene: TRBJ2-4
clone size: .
CDR3 DNA: TGTGCCTGGATACCCAATTCCCGACTAGCCAAAAACATTCAGTACTTC
CDR3 protein: CAWIPNSRLAKNIQYF

V gene: TRBV9
D gene: TRBD2
J gene: TRBJ2-5
clone size: .
CDR3 DNA: TGTGCCAGCAGCCCCCGCCTCGGAACTAGCGGGGCCTTTCAAGAGACCCAGTACTTC
CDR3 protein: CASSPRLGTSGAFQETQYF

V gene: TRBV7-9
D gene: TRBD1
J gene: TRBJ1-2
clone size: .
CDR3 DNA: TGTGCCAGCAGTCCACAGGGGCCCCCTAACTATGGCTACACCTTC
CDR3 protein: CASSPQGPPNYGYTF

V gene: TRBV6-6
D gene: .
J gene: TRBJ2-7
clone size: once
CDR3 DNA: TGTGCCGTTCGGGCCGGGGCACGGTCAGAGCAGTACTTC
CDR3 protein: CAVRAGARSEQYF

V gene: TRBV4-3
D gene: .
J gene: TRBJ1-4
clone size: few
CDR3 DNA: TGCGCCAGCAGCCAAGAGTGGCTGGCGGGTGATGAAAAACTGTTTTTT
CDR3 protein: CASSQEWLAGDEKLFF

V gene: TRBV9
D gene: TRBD1
J gene: TRBJ2-5
clone size: few
CDR3 DNA: TGTGCCAGCAGCGCCTCGACAGGGAACCAAGAGACCCAGTACTTC
CDR3 protein: CASSASTGNQETQYF

V gene: TRBV25-1
D gene: TRBD1
J gene: TRBJ2-2
clone size: .
CDR3 DNA: TGTGCCGCTAGAGGGACAGGGAACACCGGGGAGCTGTTTTTT
CDR3 protein: CAARGTGNTGELFF

V gene: TRBV28
D gene: .
J gene: TRBJ2-3
clone size: .
CDR3 DNA: TGTGCCAGCAGCGGGGTAGGGCGCGGTGGAAGCACAGATACGCAGTATTTT
CDR3 protein: CASSGVGRGGSTDTQYF

V gene: TRBV4-3
D gene: TRBD1
J gene: TRBJ1-6
clone size: .
CDR3 DNA: TGCGCCAGCAGCCAAGTTCCGGGACAGGGCTTCTCACCCCTCCACTTT
CDR3 protein: CASSQVPGQGFSPLHF

V gene: TRBV18
D gene: .
J gene: TRBJ2-1
clone size: few
CDR3 DNA: TGTGCCAGCTCAGACGGCAGGGGCCATGAGCAGTTCTTC
CDR3 protein: CASSDGRGHEQFF